What follows is one T cell receptor (beta chain) and its context. Its antigen remains unidentified. This CDR3 spans 15 amino acids. V lost 7 bases to trimming and J lost 2 bases, with 18 bases between them. Germline values: CDR1 SGDLS, CDR2 YYNGEE. Ophthalmopathy-affected donors exhibited moderate-to-severe activity, CAS ≥3, NOSPECS ≥4, and duration under 3 months. The evidence that diagnosis relied on was clinical symptoms, serum thyroxine, TRAb, thyroid ultrasound and orbital computed tomography. The source of the sample is a study of Graves' ophthalmopathy and Graves' hyperthyroidism. Findings of the study overall: Sensitivity reached 55% to 71% and specificity 72.22% when the model predicted ophthalmopathy progression.

TCR beta CDR3 amplification used RNA transcripts. The library came from an HTBI-primed first-round RT-PCR and a second-round multiplex PCR. One entry per CDR3 protein, called by TCRdb with MiXCR from the multiplex PCR reads. The profile shows over 650,000 distinct CDR3 sequences, 35% to 50% of them singletons. This chain uses TRBV9 with TRBJ1-2, with D perhaps TRBD1 (5 bases). Sample: peripheral blood. The clonotype was recovered from an adult man with Graves' ophthalmopathy. The DNA of the CDR3 is TGTGCCAGCGGGGCCGGGCCTACAAACAACTATGGCTACACCTTC. It is translated as CASGAGPTNNYGYTF.